This T cell receptor beta chain was sequenced for a study of blood T cell repertoires in COVID-19. Study-wide context: Samples representing acute and convalescent COVID-19 were sourced from the United States, Italy and Spain. Sources were T cells, B-cell-depleted T cells, or PBMCs; the material itself was cDNA or gDNA.

Authors' data handling: Quantification of nucleated cells was approximated via reference gene primer amplification. Data came from immunoSEQ multiplex PCR; TCRdb stores just in-frame clones and leaves some out. V and J calls plus clone size are reproduced from that table; the DNA served to infer D and trimming. The sample has about 70,000 clones; about 85% are singletons. Germline V lookup: CDR1 SEHNR, CDR2 FQNEAQ (reference sequence). Germline trimming cut 5 bases from V and 7 bases from J; bases unmatched to any gene: 8. The CDR3 loop spans 16 amino acids. Specimen: peripheral blood. The chain joins TRBV7-9 to TRBJ1-6, with 10 bases aligning to TRBD1. The source is a man between 65 and 79 years old with active COVID-19. CDR3 protein: CASSNARTGGNSPLHF. The CDR3 nucleotides are TGTGCCAGCAGCAACGCCCGGACAGGGGGGAATTCACCCCTCCACTTT.